The source of this TCR beta chain is a study of T cell clonality in common variable immunodeficiency. Study outcomes and limitations: Reportedly, TCR beta sequences from common variable immunodeficiency showed fewer deletions and N-nucleotide insertions.

Germline trimming cut 6 bases from V and 3 bases from J; bases unmatched to any gene: 10. The CDR3 contains 16 residues. CDR1 and CDR2 from the germline V gene are GTSNPN and SVGIG (reference sequence). Patients and controls were mostly of Caucasian heritage. This clone has only a few counts. The antigen is unknown. The read is 3 residues too short to cover the CDR3 end, so that end is filled in from the germline J gene. Some clones are missing from TCRdb's copy, which holds only in-frame ones; the method was immunoSEQ multiplex PCR. Altogether about 25,000 clones were found in the sample, and no singletons occur.

Sample: peripheral blood mononuclear cells. This rearrangement joins TRBV30 to TRBJ2-6; 8 bases are shared with TRBD1. This receptor was taken from a human donor with common variable immunodeficiency. CDR3 DNA, as far as it was read: TGTGCCTGCCCGACAGGGGTGGGTTTTGGGGCCAACGTC. It encodes CACPTGVGFGANV. The full CDR3 sequence reads CACPTGVGFGANVLTF.